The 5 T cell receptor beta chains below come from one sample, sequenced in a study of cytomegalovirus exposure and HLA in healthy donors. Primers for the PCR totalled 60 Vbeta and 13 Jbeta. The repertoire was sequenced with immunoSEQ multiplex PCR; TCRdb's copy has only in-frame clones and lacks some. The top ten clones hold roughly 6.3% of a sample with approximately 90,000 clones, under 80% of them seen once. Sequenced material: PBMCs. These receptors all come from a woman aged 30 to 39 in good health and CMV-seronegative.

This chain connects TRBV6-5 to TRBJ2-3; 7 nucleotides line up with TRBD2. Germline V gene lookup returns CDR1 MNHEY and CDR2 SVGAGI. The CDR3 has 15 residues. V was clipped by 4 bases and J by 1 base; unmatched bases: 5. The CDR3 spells CASSWSGGGTDTQYF. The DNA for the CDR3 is TGTGCCAGCAGTTGGTCGGGGGGTGGCACAGATACGCAGTATTTT.

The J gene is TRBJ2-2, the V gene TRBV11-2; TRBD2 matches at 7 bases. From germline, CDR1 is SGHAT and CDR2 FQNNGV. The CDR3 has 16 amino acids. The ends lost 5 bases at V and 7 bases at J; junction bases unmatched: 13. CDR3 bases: TGTGCCAGCAGCGTGTCCGCTGGCGGGAGCGTCGGGGAGCTGTTTTTT. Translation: CASSVSAGGSVGELFF. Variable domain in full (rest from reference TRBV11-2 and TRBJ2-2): EAGVAQSPRYKIIEKRQSVAFWCNPISGHATLYWYQQILGQGPKLLIQFQNNGVVDDSQLPKDRFSAERLKGVDSTLKIQPAKLEDSAVYLCASSVSAGGSVGELFFGEGSRLTVL.

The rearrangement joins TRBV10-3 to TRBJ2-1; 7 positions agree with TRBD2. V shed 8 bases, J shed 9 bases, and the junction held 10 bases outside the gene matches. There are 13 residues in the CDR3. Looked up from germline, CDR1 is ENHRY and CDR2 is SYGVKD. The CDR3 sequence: CAIGGEGLFEQFF. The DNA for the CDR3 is TGTGCCATCGGGGGGGAGGGCCTATTTGAGCAGTTCTTC.

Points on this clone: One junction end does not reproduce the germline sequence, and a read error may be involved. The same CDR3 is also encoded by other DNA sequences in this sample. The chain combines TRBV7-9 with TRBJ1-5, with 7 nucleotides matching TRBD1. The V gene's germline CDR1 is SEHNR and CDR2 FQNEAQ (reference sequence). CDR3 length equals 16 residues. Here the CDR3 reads CASSLRDSDSNQPQHF. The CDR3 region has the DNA TGCGCCAGCAGCTTAAGGGACAGCGATAGCAATCAGCCCCAGCATTTT.

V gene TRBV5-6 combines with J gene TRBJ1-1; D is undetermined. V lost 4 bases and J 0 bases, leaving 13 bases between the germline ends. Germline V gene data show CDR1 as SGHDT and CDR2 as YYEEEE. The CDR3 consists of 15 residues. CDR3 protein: CASSTRSYMNTEAFF. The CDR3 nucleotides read TGTGCCAGCAGCACTAGGAGCTACATGAACACTGAAGCTTTCTTT.